The clone carrying this T cell receptor beta chain was picked up a small number of times. Its antigen is as yet unknown. The data were obtained in a study of a mutant IDH1 vaccine in newly diagnosed glioma. In the study overall: Previous care, which was radiotherapy, temozolomide, or both, most often involved both. Regarding the study as a whole: Pseudoprogression seemed unlinked to shifts in top peripheral T cell clonotypes.

Trimming took 1 base from V and 7 from J, leaving 11 bases between them. The CDR3 is 13 residues long. The germline V gene encodes CDR1 SGHDT and CDR2 YYEEEE. TCRdb's table, derived via immunoSEQ multiplex PCR, lists solely in-frame clones and lacks some. This table has some 64,000 clones, about 80% appearing once. Time point described: week 11, during vaccination. Every vaccination contained 300 ug of the mutant IDH1 20-mer peptide and was paired with topical imiquimod. This chain connects TRBV5-6 to TRBJ1-1; D uncertain. The clonotype comes from a man aged 50 or older with glioma. Specimen: PBMCs, collected from a glioma patient whose treatment included an IDH1 peptide vaccine. DNA for the CDR3: TGTGCCAGCAGCTTGTTGGAATCCGGTGAAGCTTTCTTT. Protein sequence: CASSLLESGEAFF.